Described below is a single T cell receptor beta chain sequence and its context. These data are taken from a study of CD8 T cells in Susac syndrome. Roughly 0.5 to 1 ug RNA was reverse transcribed with random hexamers. TCRdb analysed the immunoSEQ multiplex PCR reads with MiXCR anew, one entry per CDR3 protein. This sample yields roughly 50,000 distinct CDR3 sequences, of which approximately 94% are seen a single time; less than 0.65% belongs to the top ten. TEMRA cells were FACS-enriched, and CD8+ and CD4+ T cells were isolated negatively. Trimming took off 6 bases at V and 15 bases at J, with 27 bases between the two ends. The CDR3 extends over 16 amino acids. The V gene's germline CDR1 is MDHEN and CDR2 SYDVKM.

The sequence was collected from a human donor in good health. Sequenced sample: CD8+ T cells from PBMCs. This chain joins TRBV28 and TRBJ1-6, with a weak D call TRBD1 (6 bases). CDR3 DNA: TGTGCCAGCAGCCCCTCCGTCGGGGGCAGGGAAATCCGCCTCCACTTT. This codes for CASSPSVGGREIRLHF.